This T cell receptor beta chain was captured by sequencing in a study of blood T cell repertoires in COVID-19. Study-level background: Spain, Italy and the United States supplied samples that represented acute and convalescent COVID-19.

The length of the CDR3 is 14 residues. The V and J ends lost 3 bases and 7 bases respectively, with 15 bases between them. Germline V gives CDR1 KGHSH, CDR2 LQKENI. Some clones are missing from TCRdb's copy, which holds only in-frame ones; the method was immunoSEQ multiplex PCR. Among about 220,000 clones listed, over 75% were seen once. The rearrangement links TRBV18 to TRBJ1-1; a possible D gene is TRBD1 (6 bases). Specimen: PBMCs or T cells enriched from blood (not recorded which). The sequence came from a woman aged 55-70 years who had recovered from COVID-19. Here the CDR3 reads CASSPSEGGVEAFF. CDR3 nucleotide sequence: TGTGCCAGCTCACCGTCAGAGGGGGGGGTTGAAGCTTTCTTT.